This T cell receptor (beta chain) originates from a study of OX40 agonist ivuxolimab in advanced cancers. The overall study: Treatment of patients was with ivuxolimab, an agonistic anti-OX40 (CD134) antibody. Hepatocellular carcinoma, melanoma, renal cell or head and neck cancer occurred in dose-escalation patients. Participants, roughly 80% male, averaged approximately 60 years of age, ranging from about 23 to 85. Broader study findings: The CD4+ and CD8+ T cells in the blood had expanded clonally by week 6 at 0.1 to 3.0 mg/kg.

Details on this clone: The antigen is undetermined.

Trimming cost V 4 bases and J 1 base; bases outside gene matches: 9. The CDR3 has 16 residues. Per germline, CDR1 PRHDT and CDR2 FYEKMQ (reference sequence). The method was immunoSEQ multiplex PCR; TCRdb's version includes in-frame clones alone and lacks a portion of them. Of about 46,000 clones listed, over 75% were seen once; the top ten hold roughly 4.5%. The V and J genes are TRBV13 and TRBJ2-5, with 7 bases lining up with TRBD1. The TCR comes from an adult with an advanced solid tumor such as melanoma, head and neck, liver or kidney cancer. Sequences were derived from CD4+ or CD8+ T cells sorted from blood, sampled in a trial of the OX40 agonist ivuxolimab. CDR3 loop: CASSSRWTGPQETQYF. In nucleotides, the CDR3 is TGTGCCAGCAGCTCCCGATGGACAGGCCCCCAAGAGACCCAGTACTTC.